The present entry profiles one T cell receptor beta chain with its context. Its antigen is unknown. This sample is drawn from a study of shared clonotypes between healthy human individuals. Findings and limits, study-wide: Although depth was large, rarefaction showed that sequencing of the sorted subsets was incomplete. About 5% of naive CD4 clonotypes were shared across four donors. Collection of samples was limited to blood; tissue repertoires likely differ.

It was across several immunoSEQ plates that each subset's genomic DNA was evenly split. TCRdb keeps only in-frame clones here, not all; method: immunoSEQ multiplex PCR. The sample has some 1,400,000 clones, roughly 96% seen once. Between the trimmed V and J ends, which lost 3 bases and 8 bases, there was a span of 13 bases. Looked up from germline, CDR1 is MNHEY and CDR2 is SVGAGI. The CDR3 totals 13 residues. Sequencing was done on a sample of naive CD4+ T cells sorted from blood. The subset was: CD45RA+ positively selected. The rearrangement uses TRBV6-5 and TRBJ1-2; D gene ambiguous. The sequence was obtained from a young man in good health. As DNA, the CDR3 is TGTGCCAGCAGTTATCTACAGACCGGGGGCTACACCTTC. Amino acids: CASSYLQTGGYTF.